This T cell receptor (beta chain) stems from a study of siplizumab effects on memory and regulatory T cells. Study-level points and caveats: Naive T cells seemed more diverse than memory cells; they also seemed major alloresponse contributors. It was never confirmed that proliferating Tregs from siplizumab cultures were suppressive. Sequences that were alloreactive and traceable to unstimulated CD4+ memory cells were significantly reduced by siplizumab.

Turning to this clone: The target antigen is unknown.

Assay: immunoSEQ multiplex PCR; the TCRdb copy retains only in-frame clones and omits some. The sample lists 99,000 or so clones, approximately 94% occurring once. The CDR3 has 14 amino acids. Germline CDR1 SGHRS, CDR2 YFSETQ. The sequence was collected from a human donor in good health. The sequenced sample consisted of CD4+ T cells sorted from blood. V usage is TRBV5-1 and J usage is TRBJ2-5; 7 nucleotides agree with TRBD1. The J call could be wrong; TRBJ2-7 is a better fit for the DNA end. CDR3 in amino acids: CASSPPGQVYEQYF. The CDR3 bases are TGCGCCAGCTCCCCGCCCGGACAGGTCTACGAGCAGTACTTC.